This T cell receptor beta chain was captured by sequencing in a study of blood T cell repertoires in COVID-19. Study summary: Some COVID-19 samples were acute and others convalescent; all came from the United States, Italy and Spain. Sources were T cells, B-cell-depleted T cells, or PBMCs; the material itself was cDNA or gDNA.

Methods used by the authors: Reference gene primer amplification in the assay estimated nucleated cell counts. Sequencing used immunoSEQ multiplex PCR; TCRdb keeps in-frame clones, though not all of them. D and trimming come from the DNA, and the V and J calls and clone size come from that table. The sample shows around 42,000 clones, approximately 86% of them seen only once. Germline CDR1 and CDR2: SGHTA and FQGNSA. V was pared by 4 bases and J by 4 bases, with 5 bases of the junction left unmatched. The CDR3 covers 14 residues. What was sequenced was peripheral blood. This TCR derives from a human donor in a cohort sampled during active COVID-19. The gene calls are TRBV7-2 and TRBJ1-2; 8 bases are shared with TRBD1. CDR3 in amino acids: CASSSSGGTYGYTF. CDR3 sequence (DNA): TGTGCCAGCAGCTCGTCAGGGGGCACCTATGGCTACACCTTC.